The 30 T cell receptor beta chains given below trace back to one sample, sequenced in a study of post-analysis software for immune sequencing data (dated by TCRdb to the mid-2010s). The library was built by means of PCR. Sequencer: Illumina HiSeq 2500. To reduce PCR and sequencing biases, unique molecular identifiers were incorporated into the TCR beta cDNA libraries. TCRdb handled the public reads itself, with Q25 trimming in fastp and clone calling in MiXCR, and kept productive beta chains. Identical CDR3 proteins give one entry, which carries the most common genes and DNA. Here the sample has roughly 600,000 distinct CDR3 sequences; roughly 40% occur a single time. The ten biggest clones cover 1.7% of the sample. What the authors observed across the whole study: Patients showed significantly higher frequencies than controls for about 5 TRBV segments, among them TRBV5-6, TRBV5-1 and TRBV20-1.

Their antigens are not known. Sequenced input: blood. Receptor source: a girl aged 5-17 years with multiple sclerosis.

CDR3 amino acids: CASSLVDRQNSPLHF. The CDR3 DNA is TGCGCCAGCAGCTTGGTGGACAGGCAGAATTCACCCCTCCACTTT. The gene calls are TRBV5-1 and TRBJ1-6, with 7 bases that match TRBD1. Germline loops: CDR1 SGHRS, CDR2 YFSETQ. Trimming cost V 0 bases and J 7 bases; bases outside gene matches: 4. The CDR3 length is 15 residues. The full variable domain, its missing parts supplied by reference TRBV5-1 and TRBJ1-6, is KAGVTQTPRYLIKTRGQQVTLSCSPISGHRSVSWYQQTPGQGLQFLFEYFSETQRNKGNFPGRFSGRQFSNSRSEMNVSTLELGDSALYLCASSLVDRQNSPLHFGNGTRLTVT.

This clonotype appeared a few times. The rearrangement joins TRBV9 to TRBJ2-7; 11 positions match TRBD1. With 3 bases clipped from V and 3 bases from J, the junction kept 2 bases outside the gene matches. The CDR3 loop spans 14 amino acids. Germline V gene sequence: CDR1 SGDLS, CDR2 YYNGEE. The CDR3 is CASSAGTGGYEQYF. CDR3 nucleotides: TGTGCCAGCAGCGCCGGGACAGGGGGCTACGAGCAGTACTTC.

The V call is TRBV25-1, the J call TRBJ2-7; no firm D call. The ends were cut back, 9 bases at V and 0 bases at J, with 15 bases in the middle. Germline assignment: CDR1 MGHDK and CDR2 SYGVNS. The CDR3 length is 14 residues. The CDR3 sequence is CASQSDGSSYEQYF. The CDR3 DNA reads as TGTGCCAGTCAATCGGACGGCAGCTCCTACGAGCAGTACTTC.

J is TRBJ1-2 and V is TRBV12-3 or TRBV12-4, with a possible D match to TRBD1 (5 bases). Trimming took off 4 bases at V and 4 bases at J, with 16 bases between the two ends. The CDR3 spans 15 residues. The CDR3 loop reads CASSWGRGPGYGYTF. Written as DNA, the CDR3 is TGTGCCAGCAGTTGGGGCCGGGGACCTGGCTATGGCTACACCTTC.

The chain combines TRBV10-2 with TRBJ2-5; the D is unclear. The germline V gene encodes CDR1 WSHSY and CDR2 SAAADI. Between the trimmed V and J ends, which lost 6 bases and 5 bases, there was a span of 16 bases. The CDR3 runs 14 residues. The CDR3 nucleotides are TGCGCCAGCAGCCGTCTAGGTATCCTGGAGACCCAGTACTTC. Protein product: CASSRLGILETQYF.

The CDR3 region has the DNA TGCGCCAGCAGCGTGGGGACAGGGAGGCAAGAGACCCAGTACTTC. This codes for CASSVGTGRQETQYF. The chain recombines TRBV5-1 with TRBJ2-5, with TRBD1 identical over 9 bases. The length of the CDR3 is 15 residues. The J segment lost 2 bases and the V segment lost 4 bases, leaving 6 bases of the junction unmatched. The germline gives CDR1 SGHRS, CDR2 YFSETQ. Variable domain in full (rest from reference TRBV5-1 and TRBJ2-5): KAGVTQTPRYLIKTRGQQVTLSCSPISGHRSVSWYQQTPGQGLQFLFEYFSETQRNKGNFPGRFSGRQFSNSRSEMNVSTLELGDSALYLCASSVGTGRQETQYFGPGTRLLVL.

This clonotype was detected once. This chain connects TRBV12-3 or TRBV12-4 to TRBJ1-6; 8 nucleotides agree with TRBD1. The CDR3 sequence is 15 residues long. J gave up 9 bases and V 3 bases, and 7 bases lay outside the gene matches. The CDR3 is CASSFQGARGSPLHF. The CDR3 region has the DNA TGTGCCAGCAGTTTCCAGGGGGCTCGAGGTTCACCCCTCCACTTT.

The rearrangement links TRBV4-1 to TRBJ1-1; weak D call: TRBD1 (6 bases). With 6 bases removed from V and 6 bases from J, the gap between germline ends came to 32 bases. The CDR3 is made up of 19 amino acids. Germline loops: CDR1 MGHRA, CDR2 YSYEKL. The CDR3 is CASRLREITQGPRDAEAFF. In DNA, the CDR3 is TGCGCCAGCAGGCTAAGGGAAATTACGCAGGGGCCGAGGGACGCTGAAGCTTTCTTT.

The gene calls are TRBV2 and TRBJ2-5, with 7 bases fitting TRBD2. With V trimmed by 8 bases and J by 8 bases, 14 bases remained unmatched. The germline CDR1 and CDR2 sequences are SNHLY and FYNNEI. The CDR3 has 14 amino acids. The CDR3 loop reads CASFFGAGVETQYF. The CDR3 nucleotides are TGTGCCAGCTTCTTTGGGGCGGGGGTTGAAACCCAGTACTTC.

The J gene is TRBJ1-2, the V gene TRBV9; 7 nucleotides line up with TRBD1. Germline CDR1 reads SGDLS; CDR2 reads YYNGEE. This CDR3 is 14 amino acids long. V shed 1 base and J 6 bases; nucleotides not matched to a gene: 6. The chain's CDR3 is CASSVNSQGDGYTF. The CDR3 coding sequence is TGTGCCAGCAGCGTAAACAGCCAGGGGGATGGCTACACCTTC.

The rearrangement uses TRBV11-3 and TRBJ2-3; the D is unclear. Germline V gene sequence: CDR1 SGHNT, CDR2 YENEEA. This CDR3 contains 17 residues. Trimming removed 0 bases from V and 1 base from J, with 14 bases in between. The CDR3 nucleotides are TGTGCCAGCAGCTTAGAGGTCTCCTGGTACCGCACAGATACGCAGTATTTT. It encodes CASSLEVSWYRTDTQYF.

This rearrangement joins TRBV12-3 or TRBV12-4 to TRBJ1-2, with TRBD1 matching 10 bases. The CDR3 length is 14 residues. The trim removed 6 bases at V and 7 bases at J, leaving 8 bases unmatched. CDR3 sequence (DNA): TGTGCCAGCAGCTATACCGGGACAGGGGCTGGCTACACCTTC. It yields the protein CASSYTGTGAGYTF.

This clonotype showed up just a few times. CDR3 coding DNA: TGTGCCAGCAGCGTAGCTACGCAGGATAGCAATCAGCCCCAGCATTTT. Translation gives CASSVATQDSNQPQHF. The V gene is TRBV9, the J gene TRBJ1-5; D ambiguous. Between the trimmed V and J ends, which lost 0 bases and 0 bases, there was a span of 10 bases. CDR1 and CDR2 from the germline V gene are SGDLS and YYNGEE. This CDR3 comprises 16 residues.

J is TRBJ1-5 and V is TRBV24-1, with 7 nucleotides matching TRBD1. Germline CDR1 KGHDR, CDR2 SFDVKD. CDR3 length: 13 residues. Unmatched junction bases numbered 1, after V lost 5 bases and J lost 4 bases. CDR3 bases: TGTGCCACCAGTGGACAGGGAAATCAGCCCCAGCATTTT. Translation gives CATSGQGNQPQHF.

CDR3 sequence reads: CASSSAGRETQYF. DNA of the CDR3: TGTGCCAGCAGCTCCGCGGGGCGAGAGACCCAGTACTTC. This chain links TRBV7-9 with TRBJ2-5, with D possibly matching TRBD2 (6 bases). The length of the CDR3 is 13 residues. Trimming shortened V by 4 bases and J by 4 bases, and 10 bases separated the two germline ends. In germline, CDR1 is SEHNR, CDR2 FQNEAQ (reference sequence). Supplemented by reference TRBV7-9 and TRBJ2-5, the full variable domain reads DTGVSQNPRHKITKRGQNVTFRCDPISEHNRLYWYRQTLGQGPEFLTYFQNEAQLEKSRLLSDRFSAERPKGSFSTLEIQRTEQGDSAMYLCASSSAGRETQYFGPGTRLLVL.

The chain joins TRBV20-1 to TRBJ1-2; TRBD1 is a possible D gene (6 bases). V lost 6 bases, J lost 4 bases, and 9 bases lay in between. The length of the CDR3 is 11 residues. Germline V gives CDR1 DFQATT, CDR2 SNEGSKA (reference sequence). The CDR3 loop reads CSATGTYGYTF. CDR3 in DNA: TGCAGTGCCACAGGGACCTATGGCTACACCTTC.

Of note for this clonotype: Its ends do not fully match the called genes, so a read error is possible. V gene TRBV10-3 combines with J gene TRBJ1-1, with 8 bases that match TRBD1. This CDR3 contains 14 residues. Germline loops: CDR1 ENHRY, CDR2 SYGVKD. CDR3 nucleotide sequence: TGTGCCATCAGATTGGACAGGGAGAACACAGAAGCTTTCTTT. This sequence encodes CAIRLDRENTEAFF.

V and J are TRBV10-3 and TRBJ2-4; 7 bases map to TRBD2. The J call may not be correct, given that the DNA end is closer to TRBJ2-7. This CDR3 has 15 residues. Germline loops: CDR1 ENHRY, CDR2 SYGVKD. CDR3 DNA: TGTGCCAGCCGGGAGGCGGAGTCCGGCTTCCACGAGCAGTACTTC. Its protein product is CASREAESGFHEQYF.

This clonotype was seen a few times. This chain connects TRBV3-1 to TRBJ2-5; no reliable D call. This CDR3 has 13 amino acids. V shed 0 bases and J shed 2 bases, with 4 bases lying between them. The germline V gene has CDR1 LGHDT and CDR2 YNNKEL (reference sequence). The CDR3: CASSQENQETQYF. CDR3 DNA sequence: TGTGCCAGCAGCCAAGAGAATCAAGAGACCCAGTACTTC.

The J gene is TRBJ1-2, the V gene TRBV12-3 or TRBV12-4, with D possibly matching TRBD1 (6 bases). The CDR3 covers 12 residues. Trimming took 6 bases from V and 3 from J, leaving 8 bases between them. This chain's CDR3 is CASRTGYYGYTF. The CDR3, as DNA: TGTGCCAGCAGAACAGGGTACTATGGCTACACCTTC.

This sequence joins TRBV7-3 and TRBJ2-2, with 14 bases matching TRBD2. CDR1 is SGHTA and CDR2 is FQGTGA in the germline V gene. The junction had 3 bases not matched to a gene; V was cut back by 3 bases and J by 0 bases. The CDR3 has 18 amino acids. In DNA, the CDR3 is TGTGCCAGCAGCTTGACTAGCGGGGGGGCCGCGAACACCGGGGAGCTGTTTTTT. The encoded protein is CASSLTSGGAANTGELFF. Full variable domain (rest looked up from reference TRBV7-3 and TRBJ2-2): GAGVSQTPSNKVTEKGKYVELRCDPISGHTALYWYRQSLGQGPEFLIYFQGTGAADDSGLPNDRFFAVRPEGSVSTLKIQRTERGDSAVYLCASSLTSGGAANTGELFFGEGSRLTVL.

This clonotype has only one observation. V and J are TRBV20-1 and TRBJ2-5; maybe TRBD1 (5 bases). Germline loops: CDR1 DFQATT, CDR2 SNEGSKA (reference sequence). V was clipped by 0 bases and J by 1 base, with 12 bases between them. CDR3 length equals 15 residues. CDR3: CSARDVLQGQETQYF. The CDR3 nucleotides are TGCAGTGCTAGAGATGTATTGCAGGGCCAAGAGACCCAGTACTTC.

This clonotype was seen a few times. V usage is TRBV12-3 or TRBV12-4 and J usage is TRBJ2-1; D possibly corresponds to TRBD2 (5 bases). CDR3 length: 11 amino acids. The V end was cut by 4 bases, the J end by 8 bases, with 6 bases between. The CDR3 bases are TGTGCCAGCAGTTACGGGGATGAGCAGTTCTTC. As protein: CASSYGDEQFF.

The chain has TRBV4-1 and TRBJ1-6; no reliable D call. Germline CDR1 reads MGHRA; CDR2 reads YSYEKL. V was cut by 4 bases and J by 10 bases, with 11 bases left in between. CDR3 length: 13 amino acids. CDR3 loop: CASSRGFSSPLHF. Here the CDR3 DNA reads TGCGCCAGCAGCCGAGGGTTTTCGTCACCCCTCCACTTT.

This clonotype appeared a few times. V and J are TRBV10-3 and TRBJ2-1; unclear D gene. The CDR3 extends over 13 amino acids. Germline CDR1 ENHRY, CDR2 SYGVKD. Trimming cost V 5 bases and J 8 bases, with 13 bases left between them. This CDR3 is CAISILDRDEQFF. The CDR3 DNA reads as TGTGCCATCAGTATCCTAGACCGCGATGAGCAGTTCTTC.

The rearrangement links TRBV5-1 to TRBJ1-2; tentatively, D is TRBD1 (5 bases). The ends were cut back, 1 base at V and 5 bases at J, with 12 bases in the middle. The V gene's germline CDR1 is SGHRS and CDR2 YFSETQ. The length of the CDR3 is 14 residues. CDR3 in amino acids: CASSLLGREYGYTF. CDR3 nucleotide sequence: TGCGCCAGCAGCTTGTTGGGCAGGGAATATGGCTACACCTTC.

For the CDR3, the DNA is TGCAGTGCTAGTAGTCTTGGGGAGACCCAGTACTTC. Translating gives CSASSLGETQYF. The chain employs TRBV20-1 and TRBJ2-5; D not resolved. CDR3 length: 12 residues. Germline V gene data show CDR1 as DFQATT and CDR2 as SNEGSKA (reference sequence). Trimming left V 3 bases short and J 5 bases short, with 10 bases between.

The chain recombines TRBV11-3 with TRBJ2-2, with D maybe TRBD1 (8 bases). V was trimmed by 3 bases and J by 6 bases, leaving 17 bases between them. The CDR3 extends over 16 amino acids. Germline assignment: CDR1 SGHNT and CDR2 YENEEA. This CDR3 is CASSLTGQGGPGELFF. In DNA form, the CDR3 reads TGTGCCAGCAGCTTGACCGGACAGGGAGGGCCCGGGGAGCTGTTTTTT. The whole variable domain, filled in from reference TRBV11-3 and TRBJ2-2, reads EAGVVQSPRYKIIEKKQPVAFWCNPISGHNTLYWYLQNLGQGPELLIRYENEEAVDDSQLPKDRFSAERLKGVDSTLKIQPAELGDSAVYLCASSLTGQGGPGELFFGEGSRLTVL.

CDR3 sequence (DNA): TGTGCCAGTCCACGGACTAGCGGGAGATGGACCGGGGAGCTGTTTTTT. Its translation is CASPRTSGRWTGELFF. The V gene is TRBV2, the J gene TRBJ2-2; TRBD2 matches at 13 bases. This CDR3 is built from 16 residues. CDR1 is SNHLY and CDR2 is FYNNEI in the germline V gene. The V gene end was trimmed by 9 bases and the J gene end by 5 bases; junction bases not matched to a gene: 9.

This clonotype occurred a few times. V gene TRBV29-1 combines with J gene TRBJ1-2; D is unresolved. Germline V lookup: CDR1 SQVTM, CDR2 ANQGSEA. V gave up 7 bases and J gave up 2 bases, with 11 bases separating them. CDR3 length equals 12 residues. CDR3: CSARDPNYGYTF. CDR3 bases: TGCAGCGCCCGGGATCCCAACTATGGCTACACCTTC.